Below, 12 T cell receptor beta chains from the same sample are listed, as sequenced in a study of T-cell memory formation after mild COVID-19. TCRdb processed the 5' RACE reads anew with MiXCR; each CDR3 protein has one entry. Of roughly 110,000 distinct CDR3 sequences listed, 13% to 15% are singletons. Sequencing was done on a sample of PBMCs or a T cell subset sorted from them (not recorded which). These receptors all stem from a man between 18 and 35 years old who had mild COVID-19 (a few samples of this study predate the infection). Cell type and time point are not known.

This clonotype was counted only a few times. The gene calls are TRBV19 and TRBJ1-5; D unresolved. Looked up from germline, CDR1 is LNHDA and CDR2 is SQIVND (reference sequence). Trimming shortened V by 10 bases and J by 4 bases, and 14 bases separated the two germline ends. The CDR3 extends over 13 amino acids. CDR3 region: CATHPPGNQPQHF. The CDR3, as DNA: TGTGCCACCCACCCTCCCGGGAATCAGCCCCAGCATTTT.

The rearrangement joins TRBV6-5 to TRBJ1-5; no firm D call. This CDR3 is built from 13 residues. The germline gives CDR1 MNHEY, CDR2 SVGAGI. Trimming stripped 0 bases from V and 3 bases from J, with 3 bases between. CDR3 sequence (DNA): TGTGCCAGCAGTTACTCCGTCAATCAGCCCCAGCATTTT. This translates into CASSYSVNQPQHF.

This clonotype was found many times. The CDR3 DNA reads as TGTGCCAGCAGTTTATCGGTGGTTCGACTAGCGGGGGGACCCTACAATGAGCAGTTCTTC. Translation: CASSLSVVRLAGGPYNEQFF. The V gene is TRBV12-3 or TRBV12-4, the J gene TRBJ2-1; 13 bases match TRBD2. V dropped 2 bases and J dropped 2; count of bases not matched to a gene: 12. CDR3 length equals 20 residues.

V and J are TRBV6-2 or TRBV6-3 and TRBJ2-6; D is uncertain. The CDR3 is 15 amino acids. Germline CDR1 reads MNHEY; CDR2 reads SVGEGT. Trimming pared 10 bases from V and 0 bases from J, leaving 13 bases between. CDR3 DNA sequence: TGTGCCACTCGTGGGATGAGCTCTGGGGCCAACGTCCTGACTTTC. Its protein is CATRGMSSGANVLTF.

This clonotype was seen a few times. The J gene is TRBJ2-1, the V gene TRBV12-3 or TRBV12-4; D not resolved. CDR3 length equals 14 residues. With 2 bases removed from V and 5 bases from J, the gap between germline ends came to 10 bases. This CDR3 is CASSLRDWNNEQFF. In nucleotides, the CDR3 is TGTGCCAGCAGTTTAAGAGACTGGAACAATGAGCAGTTCTTC.

This CDR3 is CASSEDSNEKLFF. CDR3 DNA sequence: TGTGCCAGCAGTGAGGACAGTAATGAAAAACTGTTTTTT. This chain connects TRBV2 to TRBJ1-4; maybe TRBD1 (6 bases). Germline CDR1 SNHLY, CDR2 FYNNEI. V was trimmed by 3 bases and J by 4 bases, leaving 6 bases between them. The CDR3 is 13 residues long.

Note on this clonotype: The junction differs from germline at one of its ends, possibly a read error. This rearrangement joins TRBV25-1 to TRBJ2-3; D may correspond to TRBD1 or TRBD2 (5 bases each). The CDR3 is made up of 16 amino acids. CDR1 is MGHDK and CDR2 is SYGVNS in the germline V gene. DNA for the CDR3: TGCGCCAGCAGTGAGGGGCTAGCCCCCTTCCGAGATACGCAGTATTTT. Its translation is CASSEGLAPFRDTQYF. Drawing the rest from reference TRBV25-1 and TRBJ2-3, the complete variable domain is EADIYQTPRYLVIGTGKKITLECSQTMGHDKMYWYQQDPGMELHLIHYSYGVNSTEKGDLSSESTVSRIRTEHFPLTLESARPSHTSQYLCASSEGLAPFRDTQYFGPGTRLTVL.

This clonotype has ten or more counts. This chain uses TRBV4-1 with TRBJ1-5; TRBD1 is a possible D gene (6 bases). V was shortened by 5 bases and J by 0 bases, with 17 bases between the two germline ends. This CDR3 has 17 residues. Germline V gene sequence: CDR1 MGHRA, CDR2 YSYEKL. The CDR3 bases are TGCGCCAGCAGCATCCGTCCAGGGGAGTATAGCAATCAGCCCCAGCATTTT. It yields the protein CASSIRPGEYSNQPQHF.

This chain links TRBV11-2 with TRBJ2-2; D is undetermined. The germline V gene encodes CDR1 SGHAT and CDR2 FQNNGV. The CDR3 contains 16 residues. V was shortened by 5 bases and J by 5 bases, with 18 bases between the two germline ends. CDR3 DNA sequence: TGTGCCAGCAGCGCCGAATTCCAAGGGTATACCGGGGAGCTGTTTTTT. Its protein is CASSAEFQGYTGELFF.

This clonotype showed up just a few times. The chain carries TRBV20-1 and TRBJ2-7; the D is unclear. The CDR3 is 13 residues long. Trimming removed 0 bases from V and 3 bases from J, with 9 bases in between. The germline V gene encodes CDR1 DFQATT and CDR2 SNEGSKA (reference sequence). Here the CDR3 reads CSARDRLIYEQYV. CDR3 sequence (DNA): TGCAGTGCTAGAGACAGGCTTATCTACGAGCAGTACGTC.

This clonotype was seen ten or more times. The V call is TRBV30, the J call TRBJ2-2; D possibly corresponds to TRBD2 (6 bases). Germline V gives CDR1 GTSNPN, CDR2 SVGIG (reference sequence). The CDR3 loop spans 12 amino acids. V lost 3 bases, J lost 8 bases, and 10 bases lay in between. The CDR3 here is CAWRNGGGELFF. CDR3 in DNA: TGTGCCTGGAGGAACGGGGGTGGGGAGCTGTTTTTT.

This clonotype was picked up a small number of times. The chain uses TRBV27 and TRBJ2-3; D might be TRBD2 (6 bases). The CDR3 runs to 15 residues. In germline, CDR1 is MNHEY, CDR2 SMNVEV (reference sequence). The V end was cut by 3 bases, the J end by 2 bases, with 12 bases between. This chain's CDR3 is CASSLGAGYTDTQYF. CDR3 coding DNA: TGTGCCAGCAGTTTGGGCGCGGGATACACAGATACGCAGTATTTT.